The rows below give T cell receptor beta chains drawn from one sample of a study of cytomegalovirus exposure and HLA in healthy donors. Libraries were prepared by immunoSEQ multiplex PCR; TCRdb keeps only in-frame clonotypes and omits some of them. The repertoire table contains approximately 150,000 clones. Sequencing was performed on PBMCs. Receptors originate from a woman aged 50 to 65 in good health and CMV-seronegative. Both conserved end residues are part of each CDR3. Each record gives: D gene, J gene, V gene, CDR3 protein, CDR3 DNA. D genes are given only for firm matches.

d_gene: -; j_gene: TRBJ1-3; v_gene: TRBV15; CDR3aa: CATSRDPVSGNTIYF; CDR3nt: TGTGCCACCAGCAGAGATCCCGTCTCTGGAAACACCATATATTTT
d_gene: TRBD2; j_gene: TRBJ2-3; v_gene: TRBV7-2; CDR3aa: CASRGLAGRGTQYF; CDR3nt: TGTGCCAGCAGGGGACTAGCCGGCCGTGGTACGCAGTATTTT
d_gene: -; j_gene: TRBJ1-4; v_gene: TRBV6-5; CDR3aa: CASSAVGGANEKLFF; CDR3nt: TGTGCCAGCAGTGCGGTCGGGGGGGCGAATGAAAAACTGTTTTTT
d_gene: -; j_gene: TRBJ2-1; v_gene: TRBV5-6; CDR3aa: CASSNRLPYNEQFF; CDR3nt: TGTGCCAGCAGCAACCGACTACCATACAATGAGCAGTTCTTC
d_gene: -; j_gene: TRBJ1-1; v_gene: TRBV10-3; CDR3aa: CAISESEGNSNTEAFF; CDR3nt: TGTGCCATCAGTGAGTCGGAGGGCAACTCGAACACTGAAGCTTTCTTT
d_gene: -; j_gene: TRBJ1-4; v_gene: TRBV6-1; CDR3aa: CASCQEGRLGEKLFF; CDR3nt: TGTGCCAGCTGCCAGGAGGGACGGCTAGGTGAAAAACTGTTTTTT
d_gene: TRBD1; j_gene: TRBJ2-7; v_gene: TRBV16; CDR3aa: CASSQWSQTGLVEQYF; CDR3nt: TGTGCCAGCAGCCAATGGAGTCAGACAGGGCTAGTCGAGCAGTACTTC
d_gene: -; j_gene: TRBJ1-1; v_gene: TRBV28; CDR3aa: CASIIDTEAFF; CDR3nt: TGTGCCAGCATTATCGACACTGAAGCTTTCTTT
d_gene: -; j_gene: TRBJ1-2; v_gene: TRBV30; CDR3aa: CAWKRDFNYGYTF; CDR3nt: TGTGCCTGGAAGCGGGACTTTAACTATGGCTACACCTTC
d_gene: TRBD2; j_gene: TRBJ2-3; v_gene: TRBV9; CDR3aa: CASSAQPGLAGGLISGDTQYF; CDR3nt: TGTGCCAGCAGCGCCCAACCGGGACTAGCGGGAGGGTTGATTTCCGGAGATACGCAGTATTTT
d_gene: TRBD2; j_gene: TRBJ2-5; v_gene: TRBV5-4; CDR3aa: CASSPRVAGGQETQYF; CDR3nt: TGTGCCAGCAGCCCGAGGGTAGCGGGAGGCCAAGAGACCCAGTACTTC
d_gene: -; j_gene: TRBJ2-3; v_gene: TRBV9; CDR3aa: CASSAHGSTDTQYF; CDR3nt: TGTGCCAGCAGCGCACATGGTAGCACAGATACGCAGTATTTT
d_gene: -; j_gene: TRBJ2-7; v_gene: TRBV2; CDR3aa: CASRKDSHEQYF; CDR3nt: TGTGCCAGCAGGAAAGACAGTCACGAGCAGTACTTC
d_gene: TRBD1; j_gene: TRBJ2-7; v_gene: TRBV5-1; CDR3aa: CASSLSGQGYHEQYF; CDR3nt: TGCGCCAGCAGCCTGAGTGGACAGGGGTACCACGAGCAGTACTTC
d_gene: -; j_gene: TRBJ2-2; v_gene: TRBV5-1; CDR3aa: CASSLDIGELFF; CDR3nt: TGCGCCAGCAGCTTGGATATCGGGGAGCTGTTTTTT
d_gene: TRBD2; j_gene: TRBJ2-2; v_gene: TRBV9; CDR3aa: CASSSLSGGRGNTGELFF; CDR3nt: TGTGCCAGCAGCTCGCTAAGCGGGGGGCGGGGGAACACCGGGGAGCTGTTTTTT
d_gene: -; j_gene: TRBJ2-2; v_gene: TRBV28; CDR3aa: CASSGQPGRKLFF; CDR3nt: TGTGCCAGCTCCGGACAGCCGGGTCGGAAGCTGTTTTTT
d_gene: TRBD1; j_gene: TRBJ2-5; v_gene: TRBV7-8; CDR3aa: CASSPGDRGSETQYF; CDR3nt: TGTGCCAGCAGCCCTGGGGACAGGGGTTCAGAGACCCAGTACTTC
d_gene: -; j_gene: TRBJ1-1; v_gene: TRBV7-2; CDR3aa: CASSPTRVWAFF; CDR3nt: TGTGCCAGCAGCCCCACGAGGGTTTGGGCTTTCTTT
d_gene: TRBD1; j_gene: TRBJ2-7; v_gene: TRBV7-2; CDR3aa: CASSLAGTGASYEQYF; CDR3nt: TGTGCCAGCAGCTTAGCCGGAACAGGGGCTTCCTACGAGCAGTACTTC
d_gene: -; j_gene: TRBJ2-6; v_gene: TRBV19; CDR3aa: CASSMLQSGANVLTF; CDR3nt: TGTGCCAGTAGTATGCTACAGTCTGGGGCCAACGTCCTGACTTTC
d_gene: TRBD2; j_gene: TRBJ2-7; v_gene: TRBV7-9; CDR3aa: CASSSSGRVDEQYF; CDR3nt: TGTGCCAGCAGCTCTAGCGGGAGGGTCGACGAGCAGTACTTC
d_gene: -; j_gene: TRBJ2-3; v_gene: TRBV18; CDR3aa: CASSPTGPRDTQYF; CDR3nt: TGTGCCAGCTCACCAACAGGCCCCCGGGATACGCAGTATTTT
d_gene: TRBD1; j_gene: TRBJ1-1; v_gene: TRBV4-2; CDR3aa: CASSQSRQGADEAFF; CDR3nt: TGTGCCAGCAGCCAAAGCCGACAGGGGGCCGATGAAGCTTTCTTT
d_gene: TRBD1; j_gene: TRBJ1-4; v_gene: TRBV4-2; CDR3aa: CASSQGDADRENEKLFF; CDR3nt: TGTGCCAGCAGCCAAGGAGATGCGGACAGGGAGAATGAAAAACTGTTTTTT
d_gene: -; j_gene: TRBJ1-3; v_gene: TRBV28; CDR3aa: CASSQQGIHSGNTIYF; CDR3nt: TGTGCCAGCAGCCAACAGGGAATCCACTCTGGAAACACCATATATTTT
d_gene: -; j_gene: TRBJ2-7; v_gene: TRBV5-4; CDR3aa: CASSFSGEREQYF; CDR3nt: TGTGCCAGCAGCTTTTCAGGGGAACGCGAGCAGTACTTC
d_gene: -; j_gene: TRBJ1-4; v_gene: TRBV4-1; CDR3aa: CASSQVTREKLFF; CDR3nt: TGCGCCAGCAGCCAAGTTACTAGGGAAAAACTGTTTTTT
d_gene: -; j_gene: TRBJ2-7; v_gene: TRBV28; CDR3aa: CASSALGFPYEQYF; CDR3nt: TGTGCCAGCAGTGCCCTCGGGTTTCCCTACGAGCAGTACTTC
d_gene: -; j_gene: TRBJ2-7; v_gene: TRBV4-2; CDR3aa: CASSQGGRVSHEQYF; CDR3nt: TGTGCCAGCAGCCAAGGAGGCAGGGTGAGCCACGAGCAGTACTTC
d_gene: -; j_gene: TRBJ1-3; v_gene: TRBV5-1; CDR3aa: CASSLEGGAASGNTIYF; CDR3nt: TGCGCCAGCAGCTTGGAGGGGGGGGCGGCTTCTGGAAACACCATATATTTT
d_gene: TRBD2; j_gene: TRBJ2-3; v_gene: TRBV7-9; CDR3aa: CASSLSGTSGRDTQYF; CDR3nt: TGTGCCAGCAGCCTTTCCGGGACTAGCGGGAGAGATACGCAGTATTTT
d_gene: -; j_gene: TRBJ2-1; v_gene: TRBV5-1; CDR3aa: CASSLLQGGGEQFF; CDR3nt: TGCGCCAGCAGCTTGCTACAGGGCGGTGGTGAGCAGTTCTTC
d_gene: TRBD1; j_gene: TRBJ2-1; v_gene: TRBV5-1; CDR3aa: CASSFGQGFGDEQFF; CDR3nt: TGCGCCAGCAGCTTTGGACAGGGCTTTGGAGATGAGCAGTTCTTC
d_gene: -; j_gene: TRBJ2-7; v_gene: TRBV18; CDR3aa: CASSTADEQYF; CDR3nt: TGTGCCAGCTCAACCGCAGACGAGCAGTACTTC
d_gene: -; j_gene: TRBJ2-1; v_gene: TRBV9; CDR3aa: CASSPVGLNSYNEQFF; CDR3nt: TGTGCCAGCAGCCCCGTAGGACTAAACTCCTACAATGAGCAGTTCTTC
d_gene: TRBD2; j_gene: TRBJ2-6; v_gene: TRBV28; CDR3aa: CASSSLAGGTGANVLTF; CDR3nt: TGTGCCAGCAGTTCTCTAGCGGGAGGGACTGGGGCCAACGTCCTGACTTTC
d_gene: -; j_gene: TRBJ2-1; v_gene: TRBV5-4; CDR3aa: CASSPGGSASYNEQFF; CDR3nt: TGTGCCAGCAGCCCGGGGGGCAGCGCGTCCTACAATGAGCAGTTCTTC
d_gene: -; j_gene: TRBJ1-3; v_gene: TRBV4-1; CDR3aa: CASSLEGGWSSGNTIYF; CDR3nt: TGCGCCAGCAGCCTAGAAGGGGGTTGGAGCTCTGGAAACACCATATATTTT
d_gene: -; j_gene: TRBJ1-4; v_gene: TRBV15; CDR3aa: CATSRLGAGNEKLFF; CDR3nt: TGTGCCACCAGCAGGCTGGGGGCCGGTAATGAAAAACTGTTTTTT
d_gene: -; j_gene: TRBJ2-1; v_gene: TRBV5-1; CDR3aa: CASSLDGSYNEQFF; CDR3nt: TGCGCCAGCAGCTTGGACGGGTCCTACAATGAGCAGTTCTTC
d_gene: -; j_gene: TRBJ1-5; v_gene: TRBV27; CDR3aa: CASSLAGYQPQHF; CDR3nt: TGTGCCAGCAGTTTAGCGGGGTACCAGCCCCAGCATTTT
d_gene: TRBD2; j_gene: TRBJ2-7; v_gene: TRBV28; CDR3aa: CASIPGGMGHEQYF; CDR3nt: TGTGCCAGCATCCCGGGGGGAATGGGCCACGAGCAGTACTTC
d_gene: TRBD2; j_gene: TRBJ2-7; v_gene: TRBV18; CDR3aa: CASSRLAVRGEQYF; CDR3nt: TGTGCCAGCTCGCGACTAGCGGTCAGGGGGGAGCAGTACTTC
d_gene: -; j_gene: TRBJ2-2; v_gene: TRBV5-1; CDR3aa: CASSLGRYSDTGELFF; CDR3nt: TGCGCCAGCAGCTTGGGCAGGTATAGCGACACCGGGGAGCTGTTTTTT
d_gene: -; j_gene: TRBJ1-1; v_gene: TRBV5-1; CDR3aa: CASSSQTMNTEAFF; CDR3nt: TGCGCCAGCAGCTCACAGACCATGAACACTGAAGCTTTCTTT
d_gene: TRBD1; j_gene: TRBJ1-4; v_gene: TRBV18; CDR3aa: CASSHRDRANEKLFF; CDR3nt: TGTGCCAGCTCACACCGGGACAGAGCTAATGAAAAACTGTTTTTT
d_gene: TRBD2; j_gene: TRBJ2-6; v_gene: TRBV18; CDR3aa: CASSPKGLAGVGANVLTF; CDR3nt: TGTGCCAGCTCACCGAAGGGACTAGCGGGAGTTGGGGCCAACGTCCTGACTTTC
d_gene: -; j_gene: TRBJ1-1; v_gene: TRBV7-9; CDR3aa: CASSLQGRNTEAFF; CDR3nt: TGTGCCAGCAGCTTACAGGGTAGAAACACTGAAGCTTTCTTT
d_gene: -; j_gene: TRBJ2-7; v_gene: TRBV6-5; CDR3aa: CASSLRLAYEQYF; CDR3nt: TGTGCCAGCAGCCTCAGGTTGGCCTACGAGCAGTACTTC
d_gene: -; j_gene: TRBJ2-2; v_gene: TRBV6-5; CDR3aa: CASSYSEGVGELFF; CDR3nt: TGTGCCAGCAGTTACTCTGAGGGGGTCGGGGAGCTGTTTTTT
d_gene: -; j_gene: TRBJ2-3; v_gene: TRBV9; CDR3aa: CASSVQWGGRADTQYF; CDR3nt: TGTGCCAGCAGCGTTCAGTGGGGCGGTCGAGCAGATACGCAGTATTTT
d_gene: -; j_gene: TRBJ2-7; v_gene: TRBV11-1; CDR3aa: CASSFGRTYEQYF; CDR3nt: TGTGCCAGCAGCTTCGGCAGGACCTACGAGCAGTACTTC
d_gene: -; j_gene: TRBJ1-5; v_gene: TRBV15; CDR3aa: CATSRDLSDQPQHF; CDR3nt: TGTGCCACCAGCAGAGATTTATCGGATCAGCCCCAGCATTTT
d_gene: -; j_gene: TRBJ2-5; v_gene: TRBV6-6; CDR3aa: CASSYSNNRGTQYF; CDR3nt: TGTGCCAGCAGTTACTCGAATAACCGGGGGACCCAGTACTTC
d_gene: -; j_gene: TRBJ2-1; v_gene: TRBV6-4; CDR3aa: CASSGASKTSYNEQFF; CDR3nt: TGTGCCAGCAGTGGAGCTAGCAAGACCTCCTACAATGAGCAGTTCTTC